This paragraph reports one TCR beta chain. Its target is unknown. Collection occurred without any documented infections or immune events in donors. Trimming took 7 bases from V and 5 from J; bases not matched to a gene: 7. Germline CDR1 MDHEN, CDR2 SYDVKM. The CDR3 contains 14 residues. The protocol was immunoSEQ multiplex PCR, while the TCRdb copy is restricted to in-frame clones and leaves out a portion. This sample has 60,000 to 80,000 clones; 75% to 90% occur once, and the top ten carry around 3%. The data are from a study of identifying expanded T cells in peripheral blood. Notes on the study in general: Over around two and four weeks, about 17 and 20 clones changed, versus approximately 1.2 between replicates. Approximately 2-week clone count variance significantly increased as total template count grew.

V is TRBV28 and J is TRBJ1-5, with 8 bases lining up with TRBD1. The source material was blood. The clonotype originates from a person between 18 and 75 years old in good health. As DNA, the CDR3 is TGTGCCAGCAACCAACAGGGGGAGTATCAGCCCCAGCATTTT. Its translation: CASNQQGEYQPQHF.